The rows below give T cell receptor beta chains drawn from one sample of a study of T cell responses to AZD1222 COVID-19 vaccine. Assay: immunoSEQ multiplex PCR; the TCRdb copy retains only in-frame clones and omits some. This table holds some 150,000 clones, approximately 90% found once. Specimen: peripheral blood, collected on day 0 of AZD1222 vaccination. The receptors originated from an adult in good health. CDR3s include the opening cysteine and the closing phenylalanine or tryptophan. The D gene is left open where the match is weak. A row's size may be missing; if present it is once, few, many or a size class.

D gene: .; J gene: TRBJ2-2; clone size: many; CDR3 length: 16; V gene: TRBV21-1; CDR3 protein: CASSNRDRETTGELFF; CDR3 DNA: TGTGCCAGCAGCAACCGGGACAGGGAGACCACCGGGGAGCTGTTTTTT
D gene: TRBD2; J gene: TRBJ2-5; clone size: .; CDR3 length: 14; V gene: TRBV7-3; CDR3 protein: CARMTSGWQETQYF; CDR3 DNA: TGTGCCCGCATGACTAGCGGGTGGCAAGAGACCCAGTACTTC
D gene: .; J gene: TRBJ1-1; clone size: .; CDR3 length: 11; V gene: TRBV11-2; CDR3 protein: CASSELGEAFF; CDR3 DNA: TGTGCCAGCAGCGAGCTGGGGGAAGCTTTCTTT
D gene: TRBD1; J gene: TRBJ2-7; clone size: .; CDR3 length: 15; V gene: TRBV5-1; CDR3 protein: CASSFSGTGVYEQYF; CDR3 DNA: TGCGCCAGCAGCTTCTCCGGGACAGGGGTTTACGAGCAGTACTTC
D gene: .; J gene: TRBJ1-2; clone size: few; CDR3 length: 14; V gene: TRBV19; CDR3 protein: CASSIDGTQRGYTF; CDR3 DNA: TGTGCCAGTAGTATAGATGGGACACAACGCGGCTACACCTTC
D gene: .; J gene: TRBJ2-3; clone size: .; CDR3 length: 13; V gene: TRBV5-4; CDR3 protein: CASSLDRVDTQYF; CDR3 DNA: TGTGCCAGCAGCTTGGATAGGGTGGATACGCAGTATTTT
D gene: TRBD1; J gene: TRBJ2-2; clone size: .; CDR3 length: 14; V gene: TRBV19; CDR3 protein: CASESTGHTGELFF; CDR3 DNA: TGTGCCAGTGAATCGACAGGGCACACCGGGGAGCTGTTTTTT
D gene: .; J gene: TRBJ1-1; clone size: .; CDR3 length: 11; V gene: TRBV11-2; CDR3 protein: CASSLEVRAFF; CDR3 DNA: TGTGCCAGCAGCTTGGAGGTTCGAGCTTTCTTT
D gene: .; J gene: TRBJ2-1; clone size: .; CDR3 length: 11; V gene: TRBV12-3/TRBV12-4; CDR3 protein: CASSSAGEQFF; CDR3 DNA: TGTGCCAGCAGTTCCGCAGGGGAACAGTTCTTC
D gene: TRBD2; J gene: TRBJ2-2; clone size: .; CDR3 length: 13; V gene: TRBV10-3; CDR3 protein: CAIRRETTGELFF; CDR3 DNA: TGTGCCATCAGGCGGGAGACCACCGGGGAGCTGTTTTTT
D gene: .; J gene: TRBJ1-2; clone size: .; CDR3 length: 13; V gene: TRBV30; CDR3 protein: CAWSVKGGYGYTF; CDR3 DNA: TGTGCCTGGAGTGTAAAGGGAGGCTATGGCTACACCTTC
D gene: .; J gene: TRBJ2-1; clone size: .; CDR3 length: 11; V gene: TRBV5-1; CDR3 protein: CASSSLNEQFF; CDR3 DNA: TGCGCCAGCAGCTCCCTCAATGAGCAGTTCTTC
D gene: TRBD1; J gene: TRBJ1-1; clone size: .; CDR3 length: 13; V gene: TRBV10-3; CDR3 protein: CAITRQGYTEAFF; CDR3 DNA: TGTGCCATCACCAGACAGGGGTACACTGAAGCTTTCTTT
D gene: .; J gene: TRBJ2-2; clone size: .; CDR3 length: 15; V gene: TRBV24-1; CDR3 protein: CATSGFNRVGGELFF; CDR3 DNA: TGTGCCACCAGTGGTTTCAACAGGGTTGGCGGGGAGCTGTTTTTT
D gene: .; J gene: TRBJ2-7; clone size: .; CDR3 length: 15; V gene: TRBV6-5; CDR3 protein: CASSYSSGASYEQYF; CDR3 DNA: TGTGCCAGCAGTTACTCGAGTGGAGCCTCCTACGAGCAGTACTTC
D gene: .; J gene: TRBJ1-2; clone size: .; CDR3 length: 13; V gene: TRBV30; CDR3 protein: CAWSYHGAYGYTF; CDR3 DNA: TGTGCCTGGAGCTATCATGGGGCCTATGGCTACACCTTC